Below are 19 T cell receptor beta chains sequenced from a single sample in a study of blood T cell repertoires in COVID-19. The assay was immunoSEQ multiplex PCR, and TCRdb's table has in-frame clones only and misses some. The profile covers around 140,000 clones, with 75% to 90% appearing a single time and around 2.3% taken by the ten largest. Sequencing was carried out using peripheral blood. The receptors shown here come from a man in his fifties with active COVID-19.

The rearrangement links TRBV3-1 (or the pseudogene TRBV3-2) to TRBJ2-5; 7 bases fit TRBD2. This CDR3 region has 14 residues. The germline V gene encodes CDR1 LGHDT and CDR2 YNNKEL (reference sequence). J gave up 2 bases and V 5 bases, and 5 bases lay outside the gene matches. The CDR3, as DNA: TGTGCCAGCAGCTTTTCTAGCGGTCAAGAGACCCAGTACTTC. Amino acids: CASSFSSGQETQYF.

DNA of the CDR3: TGTGCCAGCAGCAATCCGGGACTAGCGAACACCGGGGAGCTGTTTTTT. Protein product: CASSNPGLANTGELFF. J is TRBJ2-2 and V is TRBV7-2; 8 positions match TRBD2. The V and J ends lost 5 bases and 0 bases, in that order; junction bases with no gene match: 5. The CDR3 has 16 residues. Per germline, CDR1 SGHTA and CDR2 FQGNSA. The full variable domain, in which reference TRBV7-2 and TRBJ2-2 provide the parts outside the CDR3, is GAGVSQSPSNKVTEKGKDVELRCDPISGHTALYWYRQSLGQGLEFLIYFQGNSAPDKSGLPSDRFSAERTGGSVSTLTIQRTQQEDSAVYLCASSNPGLANTGELFFGEGSRLTVL.

This clone has a single count. This chain connects TRBV18 to TRBJ1-2, with 7 positions matching TRBD1. V was clipped by 3 bases and J by 4 bases; unmatched bases: 5. The CDR3 is made up of 14 amino acids. Germline V gives CDR1 KGHSH, CDR2 LQKENI. CDR3 in amino acids: CASSPPTGVYGYTF. The CDR3 DNA sequence: TGTGCCAGCTCACCTCCCACAGGGGTCTATGGCTACACCTTC.

The chain couples TRBV4-1 to TRBJ1-1, with 9 bases identical to TRBD1. Looked up from germline, CDR1 is MGHRA and CDR2 is YSYEKL. The CDR3 consists of 15 residues. V lost 0 bases, J lost 11 bases, and 10 bases stayed unmatched. The CDR3 nucleotides read TGCGCCAGCAGCCAAGACCAAACCGGGACAGGGAATGCTTTCTTT. Protein product: CASSQDQTGTGNAFF.

This chain joins TRBV29-1 and TRBJ2-3; a possible D gene is TRBD2 (5 bases). Trimming stripped 6 bases from V and 2 bases from J, with 12 bases between. Germline V gene sequence: CDR1 SQVTM, CDR2 ANQGSEA. This CDR3 has 13 amino acids. The CDR3 sequence is CSVTDYLTDTQYF. In nucleotides, the CDR3 is TGCAGCGTGACCGACTACCTCACAGATACGCAGTATTTT.

The CDR3 DNA sequence: TGTGCCAGCAGCGCTGAGGGGGCCCCCCTAAGAGGGTATGGCTACACCTTC. It yields the protein CASSAEGAPLRGYGYTF. The chain carries TRBV9 and TRBJ1-2; 7 bases map to TRBD1. CDR1 is SGDLS and CDR2 is YYNGEE in the germline V gene. The J segment lost 5 bases and the V segment lost 3 bases, leaving 16 bases of the junction unmatched. This CDR3 region has 17 residues.

The V gene is TRBV5-1, the J gene TRBJ1-4; 9 bases align to TRBD1. This CDR3 is 15 amino acids long. Germline values: CDR1 SGHRS, CDR2 YFSETQ. With V trimmed by 3 bases and J by 4 bases, 4 bases remained unmatched. As DNA, the CDR3 is TGCGCCAGCAGCTCTCCGGGACAGGGTAATGAAAAACTGTTTTTT. It codes for CASSSPGQGNEKLFF.

The chain joins TRBV5-1 to TRBJ2-2; TRBD1 matches 12 bases. The junction had 6 bases not matched to a gene; V was cut back by 3 bases and J by 6 bases. The germline V gene has CDR1 SGHRS and CDR2 YFSETQ. This CDR3 region has 16 residues. The CDR3 reads CASSSGTGGTPGELFF. The CDR3 region has the DNA TGCGCCAGCAGCTCCGGGACAGGGGGCACACCCGGGGAGCTGTTTTTT.

The V call is TRBV30, the J call TRBJ2-7, with D perhaps TRBD1 (5 bases). V lost 0 bases and J lost 7, with 19 bases in between. The CDR3 is made up of 15 amino acids. The germline V gene has CDR1 GTSNPN and CDR2 SVGIG (reference sequence). CDR3 nucleotide sequence: TGTGCCTGGAGTGTACCCACAGGCCGGTCGTGGGAGCAGTACTTC. It encodes CAWSVPTGRSWEQYF.

This clone was seen a single time. The chain recombines TRBV7-8 with TRBJ2-7; 11 bases match TRBD1. The CDR3 is 16 residues long. V trimming: 4 bases; J trimming: 4 bases; junction bases outside the gene matches: 9. Germline V gene lookup returns CDR1 SGHVS and CDR2 FQNEAQ. CDR3 sequence (DNA): TGTGCCAGCAGCTCCGACTGGACAGGGGGCATGTACGAGCAGTACTTC. Encoded protein: CASSSDWTGGMYEQYF.

CDR3 region: CASGLAGARSNEQFF. CDR3 DNA sequence: TGTGCCAGCGGTCTAGCGGGGGCTCGGTCCAATGAGCAGTTCTTC. The gene calls are TRBV7-2 and TRBJ2-1; 10 bases map to TRBD2. V shed 8 bases and J 6 bases; nucleotides not matched to a gene: 10. CDR3 length: 15 amino acids. CDR1 and CDR2 from the germline V gene are SGHTA and FQGNSA.

The rearrangement uses TRBV6-6 and TRBJ2-7; 9 bases fit TRBD1. The CDR3 spans 15 residues. V lost 5 bases, J lost 4 bases, and 9 bases stayed unmatched. The V gene's germline CDR1 is MNHNY and CDR2 SVGAGI (reference sequence). The CDR3 region has the DNA TGTGCCAGCAGTCTCAAACAGGGGGCACAATACGAGCAGTACTTC. The encoded protein is CASSLKQGAQYEQYF.

The rearrangement joins TRBV20-1 to TRBJ2-7; a possible D gene is TRBD1 (6 bases). This CDR3 has 13 residues. Trimming stripped 3 bases from V and 3 bases from J, with 12 bases between. Germline V lookup: CDR1 DFQATT, CDR2 SNEGSKA (reference sequence). CDR3 DNA sequence: TGCAGTGCTAGTTACAGGGCGGGCTACGAGCAGTACTTC. Translation gives CSASYRAGYEQYF.

V is TRBV12-3 or TRBV12-4 and J is TRBJ2-5, with D perhaps TRBD2 (6 bases). V lost 7 bases and J lost 4, with 10 bases in between. This CDR3 has 12 residues. Here the CDR3 DNA reads TGTGCCAGCACCGGGACTTCAGAGACCCAGTACTTC. Amino acids: CASTGTSETQYF.

On this clone itself: A junction end diverges from the germline sequence, so it may reflect a read error. The chain joins TRBV4-1 to TRBJ2-7, with 10 bases lining up with TRBD2. The germline CDR1 and CDR2 sequences are MGHRA and YSYEKL. The length of the CDR3 is 15 residues. CDR3 sequence: CASGQGPSGGYEQYF. The CDR3 nucleotides read TGCGCCAGCGGCCAAGGCCCTAGCGGGGGATACGAGCAGTACTTC.

The V call is TRBV2, the J call TRBJ1-1; tentative D call: TRBD1 (6 bases). In germline, CDR1 is SNHLY, CDR2 FYNNEI. V shed 7 bases and J shed 5 bases, with 11 bases lying between them. The CDR3 runs to 12 residues. This CDR3 reads CASTGARTEAFF. The CDR3 nucleotides are TGTGCCAGCACAGGGGCGCGTACTGAAGCTTTCTTT.

The chain is built from TRBV18 and TRBJ2-3; 9 nucleotides line up with TRBD2. V dropped 3 bases and J dropped 4; count of bases not matched to a gene: 8. CDR1 is KGHSH and CDR2 is LQKENI in the germline V gene. This CDR3 is built from 16 residues. DNA of the CDR3: TGTGCCAGCTCACCTCGGAATAGCGGGGGCCCAGATACGCAGTATTTT. Protein: CASSPRNSGGPDTQYF.

The table lists this clone with a count of one. The V gene is TRBV5-1, the J gene TRBJ2-3; tentative D call: TRBD2 (6 bases). The length of the CDR3 is 15 residues. V lost 3 bases and J lost 3, with 14 bases in between. Germline-derived CDR1 and CDR2 are SGHRS and YFSETQ. The CDR3 reads CASSSRPSATDTQYF. The CDR3, as DNA: TGCGCCAGCAGCTCGCGCCCTAGCGCAACAGATACGCAGTATTTT.

The rearrangement links TRBV7-2 to TRBJ1-1; D ambiguous. With 9 bases removed from V and 8 bases from J, the gap between germline ends came to 16 bases. The CDR3 runs to 12 residues. In germline, CDR1 is SGHTA, CDR2 FQGNSA. CDR3 residues: CASRGRGAEAFF. DNA of the CDR3: TGTGCCAGTCGGGGAAGAGGAGCGGAAGCTTTCTTT.